This passage covers 32 T cell receptor beta chains from one sample sequenced in a study of blood T cell repertoires in COVID-19. Method: immunoSEQ multiplex PCR; TCRdb's copy keeps in-frame clones and lacks some. In the table there are 150,000 to 200,000 clones, roughly 85% of which are singletons. The sequenced sample consisted of peripheral blood. The source is a man aged 45-65 years with active or convalescent COVID-19.

The J gene is TRBJ1-2, the V gene TRBV6-1; 9 positions agree with TRBD1. From germline, CDR1 is MNHNS and CDR2 SASEGT. The junction had 9 bases not matched to a gene; V was cut back by 3 bases and J by 1 base. The CDR3 is made up of 17 amino acids. CDR3 loop: CASSDPTKTGGNYGYTF. CDR3 sequence (DNA): TGTGCCAGCAGTGATCCCACTAAGACAGGGGGTAACTATGGCTACACCTTC.

This chain links TRBV7-9 with TRBJ1-4; no definite D call. CDR3 length equals 13 residues. The V end lost 2 bases, the J end lost 12 bases, and 13 bases lay between the germline ends. Per the germline V gene, CDR1 is SEHNR and CDR2 is FQNEAQ (reference sequence). The CDR3 loop is CASSLKSPGELFF. As DNA, the CDR3 is TGTGCCAGCAGCTTAAAGTCTCCCGGGGAACTGTTTTTT.

V gene TRBV19 combines with J gene TRBJ2-7; D is possibly TRBD2 (6 bases). This CDR3 has 13 residues. Trimming stripped 6 bases from V and 2 bases from J, with 11 bases between. From germline, CDR1 is LNHDA and CDR2 SQIVND (reference sequence). The CDR3 region has the DNA TGTGCCAGTAGCCTGGGACTGCCCTACGAGCAGTACTTC. Translation: CASSLGLPYEQYF.

The chain joins TRBV18 to TRBJ1-1; the D gene is possibly TRBD1 (5 bases). Trimming shortened V by 0 bases and J by 0 bases, and 14 bases separated the two germline ends. The CDR3 extends over 17 amino acids. Germline-derived CDR1 and CDR2 are KGHSH and LQKENI. The CDR3 DNA is TGTGCCAGCTCACCACCAGGCGGGGCCCGGGTGAACACTGAAGCTTTCTTT. The encoded protein is CASSPPGGARVNTEAFF.

V gene TRBV18 combines with J gene TRBJ2-2; TRBD1 might be the D (5 bases). From germline, CDR1 is KGHSH and CDR2 LQKENI. This CDR3 spans 12 amino acids. Trimming removed 4 bases from V and 6 bases from J, with 6 bases in between. The CDR3 DNA reads as TGTGCCAGCTCACGACAGTCCGGGGAGCTGTTTTTT. This gives the protein CASSRQSGELFF.

The chain couples TRBV19 to TRBJ2-1, with TRBD1 matching 7 bases. Germline CDR1 and CDR2: LNHDA and SQIVND (reference sequence). With V trimmed by 3 bases and J by 1 base, 6 bases remained unmatched. The CDR3 length is 16 residues. This CDR3 reads CASSIRTGTSYNEQFF. The CDR3 DNA sequence: TGTGCCAGTAGTATCCGGACAGGAACGTCCTACAATGAGCAGTTCTTC.

The rearrangement links TRBV7-9 to TRBJ1-2; no definite D call. Germline loops: CDR1 SEHNR, CDR2 FQNEAQ (reference sequence). The CDR3 totals 13 residues. With 1 base removed from V and 4 bases from J, the gap between germline ends came to 7 bases. CDR3 bases: TGTGCCAGCAGCTTAGACAGTGCCTATGGCTACACCTTC. It codes for CASSLDSAYGYTF.

This clone was counted a few times. The J gene is TRBJ1-1, the V gene TRBV6-5, with 8 bases identical to TRBD1. Germline-derived CDR1 and CDR2 are MNHEY and SVGAGI. Trimming cost V 4 bases and J 8 bases; bases outside gene matches: 6. The CDR3 runs to 13 residues. The CDR3 nucleotides are TGTGCCAGCAGTTCGTCGACAGGGGTCGAAGCTTTCTTT. Amino acids: CASSSSTGVEAFF.

The gene calls are TRBV20-1 and TRBJ1-5; no clear D. The CDR3 totals 13 residues. Deletions cut 3 bases from V and 7 bases from J, with 13 bases between. Germline lookup yields CDR1 DFQATT and CDR2 SNEGSKA (reference sequence). CDR3 in amino acids: CSASLGPGQPQHF. The CDR3 DNA follows: TGCAGTGCTAGTCTAGGTCCGGGACAGCCCCAGCATTTT.

The rearrangement joins TRBV5-1 to TRBJ1-1; D gene ambiguous. In germline, CDR1 is SGHRS, CDR2 YFSETQ. V was clipped by 0 bases and J by 1 base, with 7 bases between them. The CDR3 covers 14 residues. CDR3 sequence reads: CASSLVSGNTEAFF. CDR3 nucleotides: TGCGCCAGCAGCTTGGTTTCAGGGAACACTGAAGCTTTCTTT.

The chain is built from TRBV12-3 or TRBV12-4 and TRBJ1-2; perhaps TRBD1 as D (6 bases). CDR3 length: 12 residues. With 5 bases removed from V and 5 bases from J, the gap between germline ends came to 9 bases. The CDR3 sequence: CASSRTEYGYTF. CDR3 nucleotide sequence: TGTGCCAGCAGTCGGACAGAGTATGGCTACACCTTC.

The gene calls are TRBV28 and TRBJ1-1, with D perhaps TRBD1 (6 bases). V lost 5 bases and J 1 base, leaving 14 bases between the germline ends. The CDR3 is made up of 15 amino acids. Per the germline V gene, CDR1 is MDHEN and CDR2 is SYDVKM. CDR3 nucleotides: TGTGCCAGCAGTCCACAGGGTAGCCCGAACACTGAAGCTTTCTTT. It yields the protein CASSPQGSPNTEAFF.

There are a few counts of this clone. This sequence joins TRBV3-1 (or the pseudogene TRBV3-2) and TRBJ2-7; 7 nucleotides line up with TRBD2. CDR3 size: 15 residues. Germline loops: CDR1 LGHDT, CDR2 YNNKEL (reference sequence). V shed 0 bases, J shed 6 bases, and the junction held 8 bases outside the gene matches. The CDR3 region has the DNA TGTGCCAGCAGCCAAGATGGGAGACTAGCTGCCGAGCAGTACTTC. Its protein is CASSQDGRLAAEQYF.

This chain's CDR3 is CASNEQGLGETQYF. CDR3 bases: TGCGCCAGCAACGAACAGGGGTTAGGGGAGACCCAGTACTTC. The chain links TRBV5-1 to TRBJ2-5; 7 nucleotides match TRBD1. The CDR3 runs to 14 residues. CDR1 is SGHRS, CDR2 YFSETQ, per germline. V lost 6 bases, J lost 5 bases, and 10 bases stayed unmatched. The full variable domain, rest sourced from reference TRBV5-1 and TRBJ2-5, is KAGVTQTPRYLIKTRGQQVTLSCSPISGHRSVSWYQQTPGQGLQFLFEYFSETQRNKGNFPGRFSGRQFSNSRSEMNVSTLELGDSALYLCASNEQGLGETQYFGPGTRLLVL.

This chain joins TRBV2 and TRBJ1-5; 12 bases are a match to TRBD1. CDR3 length: 20 residues. With V trimmed by 5 bases and J by 4 bases, 18 bases remained unmatched. The germline V gene encodes CDR1 SNHLY and CDR2 FYNNEI. The DNA of the CDR3 is TGTGCCAGCAGTCCAGCCCGGGACAGGGGGCTATGGACCCAAAATCAGCCCCAGCATTTT. It encodes CASSPARDRGLWTQNQPQHF.

This sequence joins TRBV14 and TRBJ1-2; D may be TRBD1 (6 bases). Trimming removed 4 bases at V and 8 bases at J, with 14 bases between. This CDR3 has 13 amino acids. CDR1 is SGHDN, CDR2 FVKESK, per germline. CDR3 nucleotides: TGTGCCAGCAGCCGAACAGGGATGGGGGGCTACACCTTC. It translates to CASSRTGMGGYTF.

This chain links TRBV27 with TRBJ2-4; a weak D match, TRBD2 (7 bases). This CDR3 is built from 16 residues. CDR1 and CDR2 (germline): MNHEY, SMNVEV (reference sequence). Trimming removed 0 bases at V and 5 bases at J, with 14 bases between. The CDR3 DNA reads as TGTGCCAGCAGTTTATCCTGGGCGGGGGCTGAAAACATTCAGTACTTC. Translation: CASSLSWAGAENIQYF.

The chain carries TRBV19 and TRBJ2-6; possibly TRBD1 for D (6 bases). V lost 5 bases, J lost 2 bases, and 10 bases lay in between. Germline CDR1 and CDR2: LNHDA and SQIVND (reference sequence). There are 15 residues in the CDR3. The CDR3 DNA sequence: TGTGCCAGTAGTGTATACAGGGCTGGGGCCAACGTCCTGACTTTC. The encoded protein is CASSVYRAGANVLTF.

This sequence joins TRBV6-5 and TRBJ1-1; 8 bases are a match to TRBD1. Germline V gives CDR1 MNHEY, CDR2 SVGAGI. Germline trimming cut 6 bases from V and 2 bases from J; bases unmatched to any gene: 5. This CDR3 contains 14 residues. The chain's CDR3 is CASRSGGYNTEAFF. CDR3 nucleotides: TGTGCCAGCAGGTCAGGGGGCTATAACACTGAAGCTTTCTTT.

The chain couples TRBV6-5 to TRBJ1-3; no reliable D call. Germline V gives CDR1 MNHEY, CDR2 SVGAGI. V shed 5 bases and J shed 0 bases, with 5 bases lying between them. The CDR3 covers 13 residues. The CDR3 is CASSPNSGNTIYF. The CDR3 bases are TGTGCCAGCAGTCCCAACTCTGGAAACACCATATATTTT.

The V and J genes are TRBV12-3 or TRBV12-4 and TRBJ1-1, with D tentatively TRBD1 (6 bases). Trimming removed 2 bases from V and 5 bases from J, with 9 bases in between. There are 13 residues in the CDR3. CDR3 DNA sequence: TGTGCCAGCAGTTTACAGGGGATGACTGAAGCTTTCTTT. Encoded protein: CASSLQGMTEAFF.

V and J are TRBV11-3 and TRBJ2-7, with D perhaps TRBD2 (6 bases). Trimming removed 0 bases from V and 6 bases from J, with 6 bases in between. CDR3 length equals 12 residues. CDR1 is SGHNT, CDR2 YENEEA, per germline. The DNA of the CDR3 is TGTGCCAGCAGCTTAGAGGGAGGCGAGCAGTACTTC. Amino acid sequence: CASSLEGGEQYF.

The V and J genes are TRBV19 and TRBJ1-2; D gene unclear. The CDR3 contains 14 residues. CDR1 is LNHDA and CDR2 is SQIVND in the germline V gene (reference sequence). V lost 3 bases to trimming and J lost 4 bases, with 12 bases between them. Written as DNA, the CDR3 is TGTGCCAGTAGTATGGAACAGAAACGCTATGGCTACACCTTC. Protein product: CASSMEQKRYGYTF. Using reference TRBV19 and TRBJ1-2 for the parts outside the CDR3, the full variable domain is DGGITQSPKYLFRKEGQNVTLSCEQNLNHDAMYWYRQDPGQGLRLIYYSQIVNDFQKGDIAEGYSVSREKKESFPLTVTSAQKNPTAFYLCASSMEQKRYGYTFGSGTRLTVV.

The table lists this clone with a count of one. V and J are TRBV2 and TRBJ1-5, with D unresolved. Deletions cut 3 bases from V and 0 bases from J, with 3 bases between. This CDR3 spans 13 amino acids. The germline V gene has CDR1 SNHLY and CDR2 FYNNEI. For the CDR3, the DNA is TGTGCCAGCAGTGATAGTAGCAATCAGCCCCAGCATTTT. Translation: CASSDSSNQPQHF.

The rearrangement joins TRBV9 to TRBJ1-6, with no clear D. V was shortened by 0 bases and J by 5 bases, with 9 bases between the two germline ends. The CDR3 has 15 amino acids. CDR1 and CDR2 from the germline V gene are SGDLS and YYNGEE. CDR3 residues: CASSVARQDNSPLHF. In DNA form, the CDR3 reads TGTGCCAGCAGCGTAGCCCGCCAGGATAATTCACCCCTCCACTTT.

The chain uses TRBV2 and TRBJ2-2, with D possibly TRBD2 on 6 matching bases. The V end lost 8 bases, the J end lost 6 bases, and 16 bases lay between the germline ends. Germline V lookup: CDR1 SNHLY, CDR2 FYNNEI. CDR3 length: 14 residues. CDR3 bases: TGTGCCAGCTACAAGGAACTAGCCTCCGGGGAGCTGTTTTTT. Translation: CASYKELASGELFF.

The V and J genes are TRBV5-1 and TRBJ2-3; the D gene is possibly TRBD2 (6 bases). CDR1 and CDR2 (germline): SGHRS, YFSETQ. CDR3 length equals 16 residues. Trimming shortened V by 7 bases and J by 3 bases, and 21 bases separated the two germline ends. CDR3 residues: CASDSGGLGRTDTQYF. The CDR3 DNA reads TGCGCCAGCGACAGTGGGGGACTGGGGCGGACAGATACGCAGTATTTT.

This sequence joins TRBV24-1 and TRBJ2-3, with 7 positions matching TRBD1. This CDR3 is built from 17 residues. Germline assignment: CDR1 KGHDR and CDR2 SFDVKD. The J segment lost 1 base and the V segment lost 3 bases, leaving 9 bases of the junction unmatched. In nucleotides, the CDR3 is TGTGCCACCAGTGATCCAGGGGGTCCTGACCGCACAGATACGCAGTATTTT. Encoded protein: CATSDPGGPDRTDTQYF.

J is TRBJ1-1 and V is TRBV7-9, with 8 bases aligning to TRBD1. The CDR3 covers 14 residues. J lost 3 bases, V lost 4 bases, and 4 bases had no gene match. Per germline, CDR1 SEHNR and CDR2 FQNEAQ (reference sequence). CDR3 nucleotide sequence: TGTGCCAGCAGCTCTCAGGGGGCCCACACTGAAGCTTTCTTT. Protein sequence: CASSSQGAHTEAFF. The full variable domain, rest sourced from reference TRBV7-9 and TRBJ1-1, is DTGVSQNPRHKITKRGQNVTFRCDPISEHNRLYWYRQTLGQGPEFLTYFQNEAQLEKSRLLSDRFSAERPKGSFSTLEIQRTEQGDSAMYLCASSSQGAHTEAFFGQGTRLTVV.

The J gene is TRBJ2-2, the V gene TRBV1; no DNA check was done on the table's D call, TRBD1. TRBV1 is a pseudogene segment. The CDR3 has 14 residues. The CDR3 reads CTSSQGWAHGELFF. CDR3 DNA: TGCACCAGCAGCCAAGGTTGGGCTCATGGGGAGCTGTTTTTT.

The V gene is TRBV7-3, the J gene TRBJ2-1; possibly TRBD1 for D (6 bases). V lost 1 base to trimming and J lost 6 bases, with 16 bases between them. The CDR3 totals 16 residues. Germline loops: CDR1 SGHTA, CDR2 FQGTGA. The CDR3 region has the DNA TGTGCCAGCAGCTTAAGTTCATGGCAGGGGATCAATGAGCAGTTCTTC. It yields the protein CASSLSSWQGINEQFF. Full variable domain (remainder filled in from reference TRBV7-3 and TRBJ2-1): GAGVSQTPSNKVTEKGKYVELRCDPISGHTALYWYRQSLGQGPEFLIYFQGTGAADDSGLPNDRFFAVRPEGSVSTLKIQRTERGDSAVYLCASSLSSWQGINEQFFGPGTRLTVL.

V gene TRBV3-1 (or the pseudogene TRBV3-2) combines with J gene TRBJ2-7, with 10 bases matching TRBD1. The CDR3 sequence is 18 residues long. Germline loops: CDR1 LGHDT, CDR2 YNNKEL (reference sequence). With 2 bases clipped from V and 1 base from J, the junction kept 11 bases outside the gene matches. The CDR3 bases are TGTGCCAGCAGCCAAACCGGGACAGGGGCAATTCAATCCTACGAGCAGTACTTC. Residues: CASSQTGTGAIQSYEQYF.